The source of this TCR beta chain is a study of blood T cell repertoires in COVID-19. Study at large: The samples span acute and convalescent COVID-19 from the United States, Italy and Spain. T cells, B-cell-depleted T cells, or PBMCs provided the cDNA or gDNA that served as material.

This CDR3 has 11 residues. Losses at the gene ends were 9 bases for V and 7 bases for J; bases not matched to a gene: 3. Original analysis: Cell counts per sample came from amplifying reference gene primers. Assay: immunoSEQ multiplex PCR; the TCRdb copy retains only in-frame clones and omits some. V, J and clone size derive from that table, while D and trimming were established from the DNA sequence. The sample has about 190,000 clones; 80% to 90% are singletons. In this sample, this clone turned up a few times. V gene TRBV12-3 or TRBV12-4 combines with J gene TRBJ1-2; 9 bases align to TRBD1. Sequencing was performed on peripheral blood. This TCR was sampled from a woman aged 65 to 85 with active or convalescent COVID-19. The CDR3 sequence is CASTGGLGYTF. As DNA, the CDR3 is TGTGCCAGTACAGGGGGCCTTGGCTACACCTTC.